The clone carrying this TCR beta chain occurred a few times. This record belongs to a study of blood T cell repertoires in COVID-19. About the research overall: The cDNA or gDNA used as material had been derived from T cells, B-cell-depleted T cells, or PBMCs.

V lost 1 base to trimming and J lost 9 bases, with 13 bases between them. The CDR3 contains 14 residues. Germline assignment: CDR1 MGHDK and CDR2 SYGVNS. Data came from immunoSEQ multiplex PCR; TCRdb stores just in-frame clones and leaves some out. The repertoire includes approximately 300,000 clones, approximately 90% of them detected once, and 10% sits in the top ten. The chain has TRBV25-1 and TRBJ1-5; D not certain. Source material: PBMCs or T cells enriched from blood (not recorded which). The TCR was taken from a young woman who had recovered from COVID-19. CDR3 bases: TGTGCCAGCAGTGAATGGTCGATTGAGCGGCCCCAGCATTTT. Translated, it gives CASSEWSIERPQHF.